The 4 T cell receptor beta chains in this list originate from one sample, sequenced in a study of T-cell memory formation after mild COVID-19. Via MiXCR, TCRdb re-called the 5' RACE reads, giving one row per CDR3 protein. The data contain around 49,000 distinct CDR3 sequences, 25% to 30% of them singletons. The sample taken for sequencing was PBMCs or a T cell subset sorted from them (not recorded which). These receptors all come from a man aged 18 to 35 who had mild COVID-19 (a few samples of this study predate the infection). Cell type and time point are not known.

This clonotype was observed a handful of times. J is TRBJ2-7 and V is TRBV2; the match to TRBD1 covers 7 bases. This CDR3 spans 14 amino acids. With 6 bases clipped from V and 2 bases from J, the junction kept 7 bases outside the gene matches. Germline V gene data show CDR1 as SNHLY and CDR2 as FYNNEI. DNA for the CDR3: TGTGCCAGCAGCCCCCGGGACAGCCCCTACGAGCAGTACTTC. Amino acids: CASSPRDSPYEQYF.

V gene TRBV3-1 combines with J gene TRBJ1-1; no firm D call. CDR3 length equals 14 residues. Trimming pared 2 bases from V and 6 bases from J, leaving 13 bases between. From germline, CDR1 is LGHDT and CDR2 YNNKEL (reference sequence). CDR3: CASSQTASRSEAFF. The CDR3 DNA reads TGTGCCAGCAGCCAAACCGCGAGTAGGTCTGAAGCTTTCTTT. The whole variable domain, remainder taken from reference TRBV3-1 and TRBJ1-1, is DTAVSQTPKYLVTQMGNDKSIKCEQNLGHDTMYWYKQDSKKFLKIMFSYNNKELIINETVPNRFSPKSPDKAHLNLHINSLELGDSAVYFCASSQTASRSEAFFGQGTRLTVV.

The rearrangement links TRBV12-3 or TRBV12-4 to TRBJ2-5; D possibly corresponds to TRBD1 (5 bases). CDR3 size: 15 residues. V lost 3 bases and J lost 4, with 15 bases in between. The CDR3 DNA reads as TGTGCCAGCAGTTTCGGACATTATCCGGGAGAGACCCAGTACTTC. Translating it yields CASSFGHYPGETQYF.

This clonotype was observed a few times. V gene TRBV6-5 combines with J gene TRBJ1-5; D is undetermined. From germline, CDR1 is MNHEY and CDR2 SVGAGI. CDR3 length equals 15 residues. V lost 3 bases, J lost 4 bases, and 13 bases lay in between. CDR3 sequence: CASSYSLESNQPQHF. The CDR3 region has the DNA TGTGCCAGCAGTTATTCCCTGGAGAGTAATCAGCCCCAGCATTTT.